The 19 T cell receptor beta chains given below trace back to one sample, sequenced in a study of identical twins. Each CDR3 protein is one row after TCRdb ran MiXCR on the 5' RACE reads. The table lists about 250,000 distinct CDR3 sequences, over 12% of them singletons. The sequenced sample was memory (CD45RO+) T cells sorted from blood. The receptors derive from a woman under 30 in good health.

The chain employs TRBV20-1 and TRBJ2-3, with D maybe TRBD2 (6 bases). CDR3 length: 15 residues. Trimming stripped 1 base from V and 2 bases from J, with 13 bases between. Germline V gene data show CDR1 as DFQATT and CDR2 as SNEGSKA (reference sequence). CDR3 in amino acids: CSARVSGGYTDTQYF. Here the CDR3 DNA reads TGCAGTGCTAGAGTATCCGGGGGATACACAGATACGCAGTATTTT.

The chain employs TRBV20-1 and TRBJ2-1, with D hard to call. This CDR3 spans 10 amino acids. Germline V lookup: CDR1 DFQATT, CDR2 SNEGSKA (reference sequence). V was trimmed by 2 bases and J by 8 bases, leaving 4 bases between them. The CDR3 reads CSARYYEQFF. The CDR3 DNA follows: TGCAGTGCTAGATACTATGAGCAGTTCTTC.

The rearrangement joins TRBV5-4 to TRBJ1-1; D perhaps matches TRBD1 (6 bases). V lost 8 bases and J 3 bases, leaving 11 bases between the germline ends. The CDR3 consists of 12 residues. From germline, CDR1 is SGHNT and CDR2 YYREEE (reference sequence). The CDR3 region has the DNA TGTGCCAGGACAGGAGAGGACACTGAAGCTTTCTTT. This sequence encodes CARTGEDTEAFF.

This clonotype was counted between two and nine times. The DNA for the CDR3 is TGTGCCAGCAGCCACGGCCAGGGGCTTGACACTGAAGCTTTCTTT. Translation gives CASSHGQGLDTEAFF. This rearrangement joins TRBV7-9 to TRBJ1-1; weak D call: TRBD1 (6 bases). From germline, CDR1 is SEHNR and CDR2 FQNEAQ (reference sequence). The CDR3 sequence is 15 residues long. The V end was cut by 5 bases, the J end by 3 bases, with 16 bases between.

There are a few counts of this clonotype. The chain is built from TRBV9 and TRBJ2-2, with a tentative D call TRBD1 (5 bases). The CDR3 is 15 amino acids. Germline CDR1 and CDR2: SGDLS and YYNGEE. V lost 1 base and J 4 bases, leaving 11 bases between the germline ends. Here the CDR3 reads CASSVSGQITGELFF. CDR3 DNA sequence: TGTGCCAGCAGCGTATCTGGACAAATCACCGGGGAGCTGTTTTTT.

CDR3 amino acids: CASSIRGISYNEQFF. CDR3 DNA sequence: TGTGCCAGCAGTATCAGGGGAATCTCCTACAATGAGCAGTTCTTC. The gene calls are TRBV12-3 or TRBV12-4 and TRBJ2-1; D possibly corresponds to TRBD1 (6 bases). The CDR3 contains 15 residues. The V gene lost 5 bases and the J gene lost 0 bases, with 11 bases spanning the gap.

This chain uses TRBV5-1 with TRBJ2-2; tentative D call: TRBD2 (6 bases). Germline CDR1 reads SGHRS; CDR2 reads YFSETQ. Trimming cost V 6 bases and J 6 bases, with 12 bases left between them. The CDR3 has 13 residues. This chain's CDR3 is CASMEGDAGELFF. CDR3 DNA: TGCGCCAGCATGGAGGGAGACGCCGGGGAGCTGTTTTTT. Complete variable domain (other parts from reference TRBV5-1 and TRBJ2-2): KAGVTQTPRYLIKTRGQQVTLSCSPISGHRSVSWYQQTPGQGLQFLFEYFSETQRNKGNFPGRFSGRQFSNSRSEMNVSTLELGDSALYLCASMEGDAGELFFGEGSRLTVL.

The rearrangement uses TRBV5-5 and TRBJ1-1; 8 bases map to TRBD1. The V segment lost 4 bases and the J segment 2 bases; nucleotides outside the gene matches: 13. The CDR3 covers 17 residues. CDR1 and CDR2 (germline): SGHKS, YYEKEE (reference sequence). The CDR3 loop is CASSRRTGRMGNTEAFF. The CDR3 DNA reads as TGTGCCAGCAGCAGGCGGACAGGGAGGATGGGAAACACTGAAGCTTTCTTT.

This clonotype appeared a few times. The chain is built from TRBV7-2 and TRBJ2-1, with D possibly TRBD1 on 5 matching bases. Germline CDR1 reads SGHTA; CDR2 reads FQGNSA. V gave up 5 bases and J gave up 7 bases, with 18 bases separating them. This CDR3 is built from 15 residues. The CDR3 is CASSRGGALGNEQFF. Here the CDR3 DNA reads TGTGCCAGCAGCCGCGGTGGGGCGCTCGGGAATGAGCAGTTCTTC.

At least ten counts were recorded for this clonotype. This sequence joins TRBV25-1 and TRBJ2-2; D gene unclear. Germline-derived CDR1 and CDR2 are MGHDK and SYGVNS. The CDR3 sequence is 13 residues long. V was trimmed by 10 bases and J by 5 bases, leaving 14 bases between them. The CDR3 loop reads CATLPMGTGELFF. The CDR3, as DNA: TGTGCCACTCTGCCGATGGGGACCGGGGAGCTGTTTTTT.

This clonotype has ten or more counts. This sequence joins TRBV18 and TRBJ2-4; no clear D gene. V was clipped by 8 bases and J by 1 base, with 12 bases between them. The CDR3 has 14 amino acids. Germline V gene sequence: CDR1 KGHSH, CDR2 LQKENI. The chain's CDR3 is CASSPGIAKNIQYF. The CDR3 DNA follows: TGTGCCAGCAGCCCGGGTATCGCCAAAAACATTCAGTACTTC.

This clonotype was counted between two and nine times. The genes are TRBV7-2 and TRBJ2-5, with 12 positions matching TRBD2. The V segment lost 2 bases and the J segment 1 base; nucleotides outside the gene matches: 5. This CDR3 spans 17 amino acids. Germline-derived CDR1 and CDR2 are SGHTA and FQGNSA. The CDR3 DNA reads TGTGCCAGCAGCTTAAGGCTAGCGGGAGGGGTCCAAGAGACCCAGTACTTC. It translates to CASSLRLAGGVQETQYF.

Only a few counts were recorded for this clonotype. The gene calls are TRBV5-1 and TRBJ1-2; 7 bases match TRBD1. Trimming at V came to 4 bases and at J to 4 bases, leaving 13 bases not matched to a gene. Germline assignment: CDR1 SGHRS and CDR2 YFSETQ. This CDR3 comprises 16 residues. The DNA for the CDR3 is TGCGCCAGCAGCCCCCTCGGGGACAGTGGAATCTATGGCTACACCTTC. It specifies CASSPLGDSGIYGYTF.

This clonotype was detected a few times. Here the CDR3 DNA reads TGTGCCAGCAGCCTAGGGGTGGTGAGCAATCAGCCCCAGCATTTT. This codes for CASSLGVVSNQPQHF. The chain combines TRBV3-1 with TRBJ1-5; D is perhaps TRBD1 (5 bases). CDR1 and CDR2 (germline): LGHDT, YNNKEL (reference sequence). V lost 4 bases and J lost 1, with 11 bases in between. The CDR3 loop spans 15 amino acids.

This clonotype was counted only a few times. V and J are TRBV7-9 and TRBJ1-2; no clear D. V was clipped by 6 bases and J by 1 base, with 9 bases between them. This CDR3 is built from 13 residues. The germline V gene has CDR1 SEHNR and CDR2 FQNEAQ (reference sequence). The CDR3 DNA follows: TGTGCCAGCAGGGACGGGATTAACTATGGCTACACCTTC. This gives the protein CASRDGINYGYTF. Supplemented by reference TRBV7-9 and TRBJ1-2, the full variable domain reads DTGVSQNPRHKITKRGQNVTFRCDPISEHNRLYWYRQTLGQGPEFLTYFQNEAQLEKSRLLSDRFSAERPKGSFSTLEIQRTEQGDSAMYLCASRDGINYGYTFGSGTRLTVV.

In its sample, this clonotype was seen a few times. The gene calls are TRBV12-3 or TRBV12-4 and TRBJ2-7; 7 bases fit TRBD1. Trimming at V came to 6 bases and at J to 2 bases, leaving 4 bases not matched to a gene. The CDR3 spans 13 residues. The CDR3 is CASRETGAYEQYF. The CDR3 coding sequence is TGTGCCAGCAGAGAAACAGGGGCCTACGAGCAGTACTTC.

This clonotype was counted many times. The chain employs TRBV20-1 and TRBJ2-1; 8 bases agree with TRBD2. V gave up 5 bases and J gave up 5 bases; unmatched junction bases: 11. The germline V gene has CDR1 DFQATT and CDR2 SNEGSKA (reference sequence). CDR3 length: 15 residues. Here the CDR3 DNA reads TGCAGTGCTCGCCCGGGACTAGGGACCAACAATGAGCAGTTCTTC. Its translation is CSARPGLGTNNEQFF.

The chain uses TRBV6-8 and TRBJ2-5; TRBD1 matches 8 bases. The V segment lost 7 bases and the J segment 5 bases; nucleotides outside the gene matches: 12. Germline CDR1 and CDR2: MNHGY and SAAAGT. The length of the CDR3 is 15 residues. The CDR3: CASMSQGAGAETQYF. CDR3 nucleotide sequence: TGTGCCAGCATGTCCCAGGGGGCCGGTGCGGAGACCCAGTACTTC.

This clonotype was counted many times. CDR3 region: CSAWDGNTGELFF. Here the CDR3 DNA reads TGCAGTGCCTGGGACGGGAACACCGGGGAGCTGTTTTTT. V gene TRBV20-1 combines with J gene TRBJ2-2, with D perhaps given as TRBD1 or TRBD2 (5 bases each). The V gene's germline CDR1 is DFQATT and CDR2 SNEGSKA (reference sequence). The CDR3 is 13 amino acids. V lost 6 bases and J 1 base, leaving 9 bases between the germline ends.